This T cell receptor beta chain was found in a study of OX40 agonist ivuxolimab in advanced cancers. Per the germline V gene, CDR1 is MDHEN and CDR2 is SYDVKM. Between the trimmed V and J ends, which lost 3 bases and 8 bases, there was a span of 14 bases. The CDR3 extends over 14 amino acids. This clone was counted a single time. Clones were read by immunoSEQ multiplex PCR, and TCRdb kept only the in-frame ones, dropping some. Of about 53,000 clones listed, roughly 86% are singletons. The genes are TRBV28 and TRBJ2-1, with D perhaps TRBD1 (5 bases). This TCR was recovered from an adult with an advanced solid tumor such as melanoma, head and neck, liver or kidney cancer. Here the sequenced sample was CD4+ or CD8+ T cells sorted from blood, taken in a trial of the OX40 agonist ivuxolimab. The CDR3 DNA reads as TGTGCCAGCAGTTTGAAGGGGCGGATTGATGAGCAGTTCTTC. This encodes CASSLKGRIDEQFF. Complete variable domain (other parts from reference TRBV28 and TRBJ2-1): DVKVTQSSRYLVKRTGEKVFLECVQDMDHENMFWYRQDPGLGLRLIYFSYDVKMKEKGDIPEGYSVSREKKERFSLILESASTNQTSMYLCASSLKGRIDEQFFGPGTRLTVL.